Following are 5 T cell receptor beta chains from one sample sequenced in a study of T cell responses to AZD1222 COVID-19 vaccine. Data came from immunoSEQ multiplex PCR; TCRdb stores just in-frame clones and leaves some out. This table has 140,000 to 150,000 clones, about 90% appearing once. Here the sequenced sample was peripheral blood, taken 28 days after the second AZD1222 dose. The receptors originated from an adult who received the AZD1222 COVID-19 vaccine.

The CDR3: CAWSVGVVAEQFF. In DNA form, the CDR3 reads TGTGCCTGGAGTGTAGGGGTAGTAGCTGAGCAGTTCTTC. V is TRBV30 and J is TRBJ2-1, with D maybe TRBD1 (5 bases). The ends were cut back, 0 bases at V and 9 bases at J, with 12 bases in the middle. The CDR3 has 13 amino acids. Germline lookup yields CDR1 GTSNPN and CDR2 SVGIG (reference sequence).

The V gene is TRBV5-4, the J gene TRBJ1-1, with 7 bases fitting TRBD1. The CDR3 spans 14 residues. CDR1 is SGHNT, CDR2 YYREEE, per germline (reference sequence). Trimming removed 1 base from V and 5 bases from J; junction bases left unmatched: 5. DNA of the CDR3: TGTGCCAGCAGCTTGATAGACAGGGAGACTGAAGCTTTCTTT. Its protein is CASSLIDRETEAFF. Variable domain in full (rest from reference TRBV5-4 and TRBJ1-1): ETGVTQSPTHLIKTRGQQVTLRCSSQSGHNTVSWYQQALGQGPQFIFQYYREEENGRGNFPPRFSGLQFPNYSSELNVNALELDDSALYLCASSLIDRETEAFFGQGTRLTVV.

V usage is TRBV6-5 and J usage is TRBJ2-5; 8 bases match TRBD1. Germline CDR1 MNHEY, CDR2 SVGAGI. This CDR3 region has 15 residues. The trim removed 7 bases at V and 0 bases at J, leaving 7 bases unmatched. The CDR3 region has the DNA TGTGCCAGCACCCTAGACAGGGGCTACCAAGAGACCCAGTACTTC. Protein: CASTLDRGYQETQYF.

The V and J genes are TRBV6-1 and TRBJ1-1, with 8 bases matching TRBD1. The CDR3 length is 15 residues. Germline CDR1 reads MNHNS; CDR2 reads SASEGT. Trimming cost V 4 bases and J 5 bases; bases outside gene matches: 9. CDR3 sequence: CASSARQGAVTEAFF. The CDR3 DNA sequence: TGTGCCAGCAGTGCACGGCAGGGGGCGGTTACTGAAGCTTTCTTT.

V and J are TRBV30 and TRBJ1-1; D possibly corresponds to TRBD1 (6 bases). This CDR3 is 13 amino acids long. Germline lookup yields CDR1 GTSNPN and CDR2 SVGIG (reference sequence). V lost 0 bases and J 11 bases, leaving 16 bases between the germline ends. The CDR3: CAWSVLVRGAAFF. For the CDR3, the DNA is TGTGCCTGGAGTGTACTAGTTCGGGGGGCGGCTTTCTTT.